These 17 T cell receptor beta chains were all obtained from the same sample, sequenced in a study of blood T cell repertoires in COVID-19. Sequencing was performed with immunoSEQ multiplex PCR; in TCRdb, only in-frame clones are kept and a portion is missing. The table lists 240,000 or so clones, 88% of them singletons, with around 0.91% in the top ten. The specimen sequenced was peripheral blood. The source is a woman aged 40 to 49 who had recovered from COVID-19.

V and J are TRBV19 and TRBJ1-5; TRBD1 might be the D (5 bases). Germline CDR1 reads LNHDA; CDR2 reads SQIVND (reference sequence). V lost 6 bases to trimming and J lost 0 bases, with 12 bases between them. There are 15 residues in the CDR3. CDR3 region: CASRGGINSNQPQHF. The CDR3 bases are TGTGCCAGTAGGGGGGGAATCAATAGCAATCAGCCCCAGCATTTT.

The V call is TRBV7-6, the J call TRBJ1-1, with D maybe TRBD1 (6 bases). Germline V lookup: CDR1 SGHVS, CDR2 FNYEAQ. V lost 7 bases, J lost 2 bases, and 14 bases lay in between. The CDR3 totals 14 residues. This chain's CDR3 is CASTLRGGNTEAFF. DNA of the CDR3: TGTGCCAGCACCTTGAGGGGGGGAAACACTGAAGCTTTCTTT.

This clone occurred a few times. This sequence joins TRBV5-4 and TRBJ2-2; 10 positions agree with TRBD2. The CDR3 spans 17 residues. Germline values: CDR1 SGHNT, CDR2 YYREEE (reference sequence). V shed 4 bases and J 5 bases; nucleotides not matched to a gene: 11. For the CDR3, the DNA is TGTGCCAGCAGCGCGGGGAGCGGGAGGGCGTATACCGGGGAGCTGTTTTTT. Encoded protein: CASSAGSGRAYTGELFF.

The chain employs TRBV4-2 and TRBJ1-6, with D perhaps matching TRBD1 (6 bases). Trimming removed 5 bases from V and 10 bases from J, with 15 bases in between. The CDR3 has 14 amino acids. Germline values: CDR1 LGHNA, CDR2 YNFKEQ. CDR3 region: CASSTRTVGSPLHF. For the CDR3, the DNA is TGTGCCAGCAGCACCCGGACAGTTGGGTCACCCCTCCACTTT.

V is TRBV28 and J is TRBJ2-2; unclear D gene. The CDR3 loop spans 13 amino acids. V was clipped by 7 bases and J by 0 bases, with 6 bases between them. Germline V lookup: CDR1 MDHEN, CDR2 SYDVKM. CDR3 loop: CASISANTGELFF. The CDR3 DNA reads as TGTGCCAGCATTTCCGCGAACACCGGGGAGCTGTTTTTT.

The sample holds one count of this clone. This sequence joins TRBV6-5 and TRBJ1-1; the D gene is possibly TRBD1 (6 bases). The CDR3 covers 14 residues. Germline-derived CDR1 and CDR2 are MNHEY and SVGAGI. V lost 10 bases, J lost 0 bases, and 15 bases lay in between. The CDR3 sequence: CATRQASLNTEAFF. Written as DNA, the CDR3 is TGTGCCACCAGACAGGCCTCTTTGAACACTGAAGCTTTCTTT.

The rearrangement links TRBV24-1 to TRBJ2-1, with 7 bases lining up with TRBD2. The CDR3 loop spans 15 amino acids. Unmatched junction bases numbered 8, after V lost 4 bases and J lost 6 bases. Germline CDR1 KGHDR, CDR2 SFDVKD. In DNA form, the CDR3 reads TGTGCCACCAGTGACCTGACTAGCCCACTCAATGAGCAGTTCTTC. Residues: CATSDLTSPLNEQFF.

The chain couples TRBV3-1 (or the pseudogene TRBV3-2) to TRBJ1-5; tentative D call: TRBD1 (6 bases). V lost 3 bases, J lost 7 bases, and 13 bases lay in between. Per the germline V gene, CDR1 is LGHDT and CDR2 is YNNKEL (reference sequence). The CDR3 has 14 amino acids. For the CDR3, the DNA is TGTGCCAGCAGCCAGGGGGGGGGCCGGCAGCCCCAGCATTTT. This encodes CASSQGGGRQPQHF.

The J gene is TRBJ2-6, the V gene TRBV2; 8 bases map to TRBD1. This CDR3 contains 17 residues. CDR1 and CDR2 (germline): SNHLY, FYNNEI. Trimming took 7 bases from V and 0 from J; bases not matched to a gene: 8. The CDR3 bases are TGTGCCAGCACCGGGCAGGGGGCAAGCTCTGGGGCCAACGTCCTGACTTTC. It yields the protein CASTGQGASSGANVLTF.

CDR3 sequence (DNA): TGTGCCAGCAGCTTAGCCGGACTAGCCGCCTACGAGCAGTACTTC. It encodes CASSLAGLAAYEQYF. The V call is TRBV7-2, the J call TRBJ2-7, with 8 nucleotides matching TRBD2. Germline values: CDR1 SGHTA, CDR2 FQGNSA. The CDR3 covers 15 residues. The V gene end was trimmed by 0 bases and the J gene end by 2 bases; junction bases not matched to a gene: 3.

The sample holds a few counts of this clone. The chain employs TRBV7-8 and TRBJ1-1, with TRBD1 identical over 7 bases. V shed 5 bases and J 3 bases; nucleotides not matched to a gene: 6. The CDR3 extends over 14 amino acids. CDR1 and CDR2 (germline): SGHVS, FQNEAQ. The CDR3 bases are TGTGCCAGCAGCGACCAAACAGGGGACACTGAAGCTTTCTTT. Translation: CASSDQTGDTEAFF. The full variable domain, its missing parts supplied by reference TRBV7-8 and TRBJ1-1, is GAGVSQSPRYKVAKRGQDVALRCDPISGHVSLFWYQQALGQGPEFLTYFQNEAQLDKSGLPSDRFFAERPEGSVSTLKIQRTQQEDSAVYLCASSDQTGDTEAFFGQGTRLTVV.

The chain couples TRBV9 to TRBJ1-6, with D perhaps TRBD1 (6 bases). Germline loops: CDR1 SGDLS, CDR2 YYNGEE. The length of the CDR3 is 14 residues. Trimming took 3 bases from V and 7 from J, leaving 11 bases between them. CDR3 nucleotides: TGTGCCAGCAGCGGGAGGGGGGGCAATTCACCCCTCCACTTT. The encoded protein is CASSGRGGNSPLHF.

CDR3: CASGVGAHYGYTF. In nucleotides, the CDR3 is TGTGCCAGCGGGGTGGGGGCCCACTATGGCTACACCTTC. This chain uses TRBV7-9 with TRBJ1-2; D is possibly TRBD1 (6 bases). With 8 bases removed from V and 3 bases from J, the gap between germline ends came to 13 bases. This CDR3 is 13 amino acids long. CDR1 and CDR2 (germline): SEHNR, FQNEAQ (reference sequence).

The chain uses TRBV11-3 and TRBJ2-2; the match to TRBD2 covers 11 bases. Germline V lookup: CDR1 SGHNT, CDR2 YENEEA. The junction had 9 bases not matched to a gene; V was cut back by 5 bases and J by 4 bases. CDR3 length equals 17 residues. As DNA, the CDR3 is TGTGCCAGCAGCGGGGGACTAGCGGCGTGGGGCACCGGGGAGCTGTTTTTT. It yields the protein CASSGGLAAWGTGELFF.

This clone was counted once. V usage is TRBV24-1 and J usage is TRBJ2-3; maybe TRBD1 (6 bases). V gave up 3 bases and J gave up 3 bases, with 12 bases separating them. Germline lookup yields CDR1 KGHDR and CDR2 SFDVKD. CDR3 length equals 15 residues. CDR3 in DNA: TGTGCCACCAGTGATACACAGGGAAGAACAGATACGCAGTATTTT. Its translation: CATSDTQGRTDTQYF.

The chain combines TRBV28 with TRBJ2-1; 14 nucleotides match TRBD2. There are 16 residues in the CDR3. J was trimmed by 4 bases and V by 4 bases; bases with no gene match: 3. Germline CDR1 is MDHEN and CDR2 is SYDVKM. The CDR3 DNA reads as TGTGCCAGCAGTTACGGACTAGCGGGAGGATACAATGAGCAGTTCTTC. Translating it yields CASSYGLAGGYNEQFF.

Of note for this clone: The sample carries other DNA sequences with the same CDR3. The chain has TRBV5-1 and TRBJ2-1, with TRBD2 matching over 8 bases. V gave up 0 bases and J gave up 6 bases; unmatched junction bases: 5. The CDR3 totals 15 residues. The V gene's germline CDR1 is SGHRS and CDR2 YFSETQ. The CDR3 nucleotides are TGCGCCAGCAGCTTGGGTCTAGCGGGTCCCAATGAGCAGTTCTTC. Translation gives CASSLGLAGPNEQFF.